This T cell receptor (beta chain) was observed in a study of early T cells in non-severe SARS-CoV-2 infection. Looking at the study overall: Sequencing was performed on bulk RNA from unsorted whole blood, leaving chains unpaired. Study-level results: Anti-spike CD8 responses were favored by VDJdb matching, which missed private and CD4 specificities.

The table lists this clonotype with many counts. Its antigen is undetermined. A junction end diverges from the germline sequence, so it may reflect a read error. Individually, cDNA molecules had unique molecular identifiers attached to them. TCRdb used MiXCR to reprocess the 5' RACE reads, holding one entry per CDR3 protein. Of tens of thousands of distinct CDR3 sequences in the sample, roughly 3.6% are singletons; the top ten hold 4.5% to 7%. The CDR3 runs to 15 residues. The germline CDR1 and CDR2 sequences are MNHEY and SVGAGI. The clonotype comes from an adult who was a healthcare worker with PCR-confirmed SARS-CoV-2 infection or an uninfected control (not recorded which). The rearrangement links TRBV6-5 to TRBJ2-7, with D possibly TRBD2 on 6 matching bases. The source material was whole blood. DNA of the CDR3: TGTGCCAGCAGTGGGGGGAGGAGGGTATCCTTCGAGCAGTACTTC. It specifies CASSGGRRVSFEQYF.